This TCR beta chain was identified in a study of blood T cells in healthy people across ages (dated by TCRdb to the mid-2010s). About the full investigation: In model experiments, roughly one uniquely barcoded TCR beta cDNA molecule per two T cells was captured by template switching. Age-related changes in TCR beta repertoire diversity were measured in the study by deep sequencing normalized with unique cDNA molecular identifiers. Donors were grouped into four age groups: young (average roughly 15 years), middle-aged (around 39), aged (around 66) and long-lived (just over 80). To avoid experimental bias, donors of different ages were randomly spread across the sequencing lanes. Using the same blood draw, the study looked at two additional independent replicas of 1 million unique cDNA reads for two donors, one aged 18 to 30 and the other aged 80 or older.

This clonotype was observed a few times. The antigen it binds to is not known. Qualities for individual bases were not recorded, and no much larger clone is one base off. Here is what the overall study found, with its caveats: Observed TCR beta diversity correlated strongly with the percentage of naive T cells measured by flow cytometry. Compared with the aged group, more naive CD4+ T cells, fewer expanded clones and increased TCR diversity were shown by the long-lived group, suggesting age selection. Donor CMV infection status was unknown, potentially confounding age-related changes in expanded clonotypes. Observed TCR beta diversity per million T cells fell roughly linearly with age, and a significant reduction was already apparent by age about 43. Total diversity estimates from one million sequenced T cells were considered lower bounds and underestimates. Conclusive comparison of naive and antigen-experienced compartments was prevented by the profiling of bulk unsorted PBMCs.

The germline V end is reduced by 1 base and the J end by 5 bases; junction bases left unmatched: 4. The CDR3 contains 14 residues, cysteine and phenylalanine counted. The kept DNA is CDR3 alone, 42 bases in frame from the first base. The CDR1 and CDR2 encoded by the germline V gene (reference sequence) are DFQATT and SNEGSKA. Receptor amplification or capture employed 5' RACE. The run used an Illumina HiSeq 2500. A second PCR of about 7 to 12 cycles was performed with a sample-barcoded 5' primer and a J-beta primer mix. A unique molecular identifier was introduced onto each TCR beta cDNA molecule by a template-switch 5' adaptor carrying 12 random nucleotides. At least 3 million CDR3-containing paired-end reads were obtained from each sample. First-strand cDNA synthesis was performed from all RNA using the Mint cDNA synthesis kit, with priming by a TRBC-specific oligonucleotide. Following uracil-DNA glycosylase treatment, all cDNA underwent a first 18-cycle PCR with the universal primers M1SS and BC2_uni_R. The paper's processing steps were these. For normalization, 1 million high-quality reads were randomly selected from each sample, with every read carrying a distinct molecular identifier. Instead of being binned into consensus sequences, reads that shared molecular identifiers were thrown out. MiTCR, run with a Q25 quality threshold and the strictest error-elimination algorithm, handled CDR3 identification, clonotype clustering and error correction. A nonparametric unseen species model with Euler transformation was used to estimate lower-bound total TCR beta diversity. The public reads were reanalyzed by TCRdb: fastp trimming at Q25, MiXCR alignment, in-frame beta chains only. Under each unique CDR3 protein, matching rows form one entry showing the most common genes and DNA. TCRdb assigned the V and J calls; the authors' analysis was not used. A total of about a million distinct CDR3 sequences appear in this sample, roughly two fifths of them only once. The ten largest clones represent 10% to 15% of the sample.

The donors were roughly 40 Caucasian individuals from Russia, aged roughly 6 to 90 years, who were systemically healthy. Each donor gave about 9.2 milliliters of peripheral blood, drawn into EDTA-treated Vacutainer tubes. Ficoll-Paque density-gradient centrifugation was used to isolate PBMCs, with at least 7 million obtained per sample. Trizol reagent was used to extract total RNA from the PBMCs, yielding at least 5.5 micrograms per sample. The percentages of naive CD45RAhigh/CD27high T cells were determined by flow cytometry on a PBMC aliquot from every donor. The specimen sequenced was blood. The TCR sequence derives from a man between 18 and 29 years old in good health. The sequence joins TRBV20-1 to TRBJ1-5, with TRBD1 matching 8 junction bases. The CDR3 here reads CSARGAGGDQPQHF. The base sequence is TGCAGTGCTAGAGGAGCAGGGGGCGATCAGCCCCAGCATTTT.